The 15 T cell receptor beta chains presented below share a single source sample, sequenced in a study of blood T cell repertoires in COVID-19. Assay: immunoSEQ multiplex PCR; the TCRdb copy retains only in-frame clones and omits some. The repertoire holds 90,000 to 110,000 clones, 85% seen once, with under 4.5% in the top ten. Sequencing was carried out using peripheral blood. All receptors derive from a man aged 45-65 years with acute or convalescent COVID-19.

A remark on this clone: The junction departs from germline at one end; a sequencing error may be responsible. The gene calls are TRBV7-7 and TRBJ2-5; 10 nucleotides match TRBD2. The CDR3 loop spans 14 amino acids. Germline CDR1 is SSHAT and CDR2 is FNYEAQ (reference sequence). For the CDR3, the DNA is TGTGCTAGCAGCAATAGCGGGAGGCAAGAGACCCAGTACTTC. Its translation: CASSNSGRQETQYF.

V usage is TRBV11-2 and J usage is TRBJ2-5; 7 bases are shared with TRBD1. This CDR3 is built from 15 residues. Unmatched junction bases numbered 11, after V lost 5 bases and J lost 5 bases. In germline, CDR1 is SGHAT, CDR2 FQNNGV. The CDR3 sequence is CASSRGRRREETQYF. The CDR3 region has the DNA TGTGCCAGCAGCAGGGGGCGGAGGCGAGAGGAGACCCAGTACTTC.

V is TRBV7-6 and J is TRBJ2-2; 9 nucleotides line up with TRBD1. V was clipped by 5 bases and J by 4 bases; unmatched bases: 5. This CDR3 region has 15 residues. Looked up from germline, CDR1 is SGHVS and CDR2 is FNYEAQ. The CDR3 region is CASSQTGGRTGELFF. For the CDR3, the DNA is TGTGCCAGCAGCCAAACAGGGGGCCGCACCGGGGAGCTGTTTTTT.

V usage is TRBV7-5 and J usage is TRBJ1-3; the D segment call TRBD1 is taken from the table without a DNA check. TRBV7-5 is deemed a pseudogene. This CDR3 is built from 15 residues. CDR3 amino acids: CARSPDRISGNTIYF. The CDR3 DNA reads as TGTGCCAGAAGCCCCGACAGGATCTCTGGAAACACCATATATTTT.

The chain links TRBV2 to TRBJ1-1, with D perhaps matching TRBD1 (6 bases). Germline-derived CDR1 and CDR2 are SNHLY and FYNNEI. This CDR3 region has 12 residues. V gave up 7 bases and J gave up 11 bases, with 17 bases separating them. This chain's CDR3 is CASTTDRLGAFF. The CDR3 DNA reads TGTGCCAGCACTACGGACAGACTCGGGGCTTTCTTT.

The chain has TRBV6-5 and TRBJ2-7; 11 bases are a match to TRBD2. This CDR3 has 14 residues. Germline V gives CDR1 MNHEY, CDR2 SVGAGI. V was pared by 2 bases and J by 5 bases, with 2 bases of the junction left unmatched. As DNA, the CDR3 is TGTGCCAGCAGTTACGGGACTAGCGGCCACGAGCAGTACTTC. Encoded protein: CASSYGTSGHEQYF.

The V and J genes are TRBV19 and TRBJ1-5, with D hard to call. Trimming left V 11 bases short and J 4 bases short, with 18 bases between. Per germline, CDR1 LNHDA and CDR2 SQIVND (reference sequence). This CDR3 is 14 amino acids long. CDR3: CASSRGSANQPQHF. In DNA, the CDR3 is TGTGCCTCAAGTCGTGGGTCAGCGAATCAGCCCCAGCATTTT.

The chain combines TRBV12-5 with TRBJ2-1, with 8 bases that match TRBD1. This CDR3 has 14 residues. The J segment lost 4 bases and the V segment lost 1 base, leaving 0 bases of the junction unmatched. CDR1 and CDR2 from the germline V gene are LGHNT and FRNRAP. The CDR3, as DNA: TGTGCTAGTGGTTTGGGACAGGGGTACAATGAGCAGTTCTTC. Translated, it gives CASGLGQGYNEQFF.

The chain carries TRBV28 and TRBJ1-1; TRBD1 might be the D (5 bases). The CDR3 is 14 amino acids. Deletions cut 11 bases from V and 6 bases from J, with 22 bases between. Germline assignment: CDR1 MDHEN and CDR2 SYDVKM. CDR3 protein: CAVFAGGKRAEAFF. DNA of the CDR3: TGTGCCGTTTTTGCGGGGGGGAAGAGGGCTGAAGCTTTCTTT.

V and J are TRBV2 and TRBJ1-2, with 8 bases fitting TRBD1. Looked up from germline, CDR1 is SNHLY and CDR2 is FYNNEI. The CDR3 is made up of 12 amino acids. Germline trimming cut 8 bases from V and 3 bases from J; bases unmatched to any gene: 2. CDR3 loop: CASGDRYYGYTF. For the CDR3, the DNA is TGTGCCAGCGGGGACAGGTACTATGGCTACACCTTC.

The J gene is TRBJ2-2, the V gene TRBV18; 10 nucleotides match TRBD1. J was trimmed by 6 bases and V by 3 bases; bases with no gene match: 4. The CDR3 runs 15 residues. Germline lookup yields CDR1 KGHSH and CDR2 LQKENI. The CDR3 sequence: CASSPGTGEAGELFF. In nucleotides, the CDR3 is TGTGCCAGCTCACCTGGGACAGGGGAAGCCGGGGAGCTGTTTTTT.

CDR3 DNA: TGTGCCAGCAGCTACCCTACAGGGGAGCCTAATTCACCCCTCCACTTT. Its translation: CASSYPTGEPNSPLHF. V is TRBV13 and J is TRBJ1-6; TRBD1 agrees at 7 bases. Germline assignment: CDR1 PRHDT and CDR2 FYEKMQ (reference sequence). CDR3 length: 16 amino acids. Losses at the gene ends were 4 bases for V and 6 bases for J; bases not matched to a gene: 9.

The J gene is TRBJ1-5, the V gene TRBV6-6; TRBD1 matches at 10 bases. The CDR3 sequence is 16 residues long. V shed 2 bases, J shed 7 bases, and the junction held 8 bases outside the gene matches. Germline CDR1 is MNHNY and CDR2 is SVGAGI (reference sequence). CDR3 amino acids: CASSYGRQGAGQPQHF. Here the CDR3 DNA reads TGTGCCAGCAGTTACGGTAGACAGGGGGCCGGGCAGCCCCAGCATTTT.

The gene calls are TRBV10-3 and TRBJ1-1, with D possibly being TRBD1 (5 bases). V dropped 5 bases and J dropped 0 bases, with 13 bases sitting between them. The CDR3 is made up of 15 amino acids. Germline V gene sequence: CDR1 ENHRY, CDR2 SYGVKD. For the CDR3, the DNA is TGTGCCATCAGTCTGGGGGGAGGATTGAACACTGAAGCTTTCTTT. Its protein product is CAISLGGGLNTEAFF.

The chain employs TRBV9 and TRBJ2-3; 10 bases map to TRBD2. V lost 2 bases, J lost 1 base, and 4 bases stayed unmatched. In germline, CDR1 is SGDLS, CDR2 YYNGEE. This CDR3 spans 16 amino acids. The CDR3 loop is CASSVSGTSGTDTQYF. The CDR3 DNA reads TGTGCCAGCAGCGTCTCCGGGACTAGCGGCACAGATACGCAGTATTTT.